This record looks at one T cell receptor beta chain sequence and its context. Antigen specificity is unknown. The assay ran at deep level. Here immunoSEQ multiplex PCR was the method, and the copy in TCRdb shows in-frame clones only, minus some. The data show some 980,000 clones, about three quarters seen once. These data belong to a study of shared clonotypes between healthy human individuals. Study-wide findings and caveats: Naive subsets usually exceeded memory subsets in estimated richness. Naive CD4 clonotypes overlapped across a handful of donors at around 4.7%.

There were only Caucasian adults among the donors, and all lived in Nashville, Tennessee. This TCR was recovered from a man aged 18 to 30 in good health. Sample: memory CD4+ T cells sorted from blood. As to subset: CD45RA-negative fraction.

CDR3 sequence reads: CASRTGLNEKLFF. The DNA of the CDR3 is TGCGCCAGCCGGACAGGGCTTAATGAAAAACTGTTTTTT. The rearrangement joins TRBV5-1 to TRBJ1-4; 8 bases agree with TRBD1. This CDR3 is built from 13 residues. The germline V gene encodes CDR1 SGHRS and CDR2 YFSETQ. V lost 7 bases, J lost 4 bases, and 3 bases stayed unmatched. Supplemented by reference TRBV5-1 and TRBJ1-4, the full variable domain reads KAGVTQTPRYLIKTRGQQVTLSCSPISGHRSVSWYQQTPGQGLQFLFEYFSETQRNKGNFPGRFSGRQFSNSRSEMNVSTLELGDSALYLCASRTGLNEKLFFGSGTQLSVL.